This TCR beta chain was documented in a study of blood T cell repertoires in COVID-19. About the research overall: The United States, Italy and Spain supplied acute and convalescent COVID-19 samples.

Methods used by the authors: Amplifying reference gene primers gave estimates of nucleated cell counts. Produced via immunoSEQ multiplex PCR; TCRdb's table is partial and in-frame only. V, J and clone size were drawn from that table, and D and trimming were deduced from the DNA. In the table there are a few hundred thousand clones, about 91% of which are singletons. From germline, CDR1 is MGHDK and CDR2 SYGVNS. This CDR3 is built from 14 residues. V was cut by 4 bases and J by 6 bases, with 12 bases left in between. While infection was still active, Seattle patients were enrolled and then followed longitudinally.

This receptor was taken from a woman younger than 45 with COVID-19, enrolled during active disease. The chain is built from TRBV25-1 and TRBJ2-2, with D tentatively TRBD2 (6 bases). The sample taken for sequencing was peripheral blood. The CDR3 DNA reads as TGTGCCAGCAGTGGGCTAGCTAGCGCCGGGGAGCTGTTTTTT. Translation: CASSGLASAGELFF.